A single sample gave rise to the 15 T cell receptor beta chains below, sequenced in a study of blood T cell repertoires in COVID-19. Clones were sequenced by immunoSEQ multiplex PCR, and TCRdb holds only the in-frame ones, with some missing. The sample contains 55,000 to 80,000 clones, about three quarters of which appear only once. The sample comprised peripheral blood. Receptors originate from a human donor in a cohort sampled during active COVID-19.

The CDR3: CATSDWLVAGEDYGYTF. The CDR3 DNA is TGTGCCACCAGTGATTGGCTGGTGGCAGGGGAAGACTATGGCTACACCTTC. The chain employs TRBV24-1 and TRBJ1-2, with D maybe TRBD1 (6 bases). The CDR3 spans 17 residues. The V end was cut by 2 bases, the J end by 3 bases, with 18 bases between. CDR1 and CDR2 (germline): KGHDR, SFDVKD.

The V call is TRBV7-3, the J call TRBJ2-1; D gene uncertain. The CDR3 loop spans 13 amino acids. Germline V gene lookup returns CDR1 SGHTA and CDR2 FQGTGA. The germline V and J ends were trimmed by 0 bases and 13 bases, with 13 bases remaining between them. CDR3 sequence: CASSLTLESVQFF. The DNA of the CDR3 is TGTGCCAGCAGCTTAACGTTAGAATCCGTCCAGTTCTTC.

The chain recombines TRBV14 with TRBJ2-1, with 9 bases that match TRBD2. V lost 2 bases, J lost 6 bases, and 11 bases stayed unmatched. This CDR3 is 17 amino acids long. Germline assignment: CDR1 SGHDN and CDR2 FVKESK. The CDR3 bases are TGTGCCAGCAGCCAAAGGGTCGGAGCGGGGGGTGGCAATGAGCAGTTCTTC. Encoded protein: CASSQRVGAGGGNEQFF.

The gene calls are TRBV28 and TRBJ2-3, with TRBD2 identical over 10 bases. Unmatched junction bases numbered 4, after V lost 6 bases and J lost 4 bases. The V gene's germline CDR1 is MDHEN and CDR2 SYDVKM. The CDR3 loop spans 14 amino acids. The CDR3 loop is CASRLAGRADTQYF. CDR3 nucleotides: TGTGCCAGCAGACTAGCGGGGAGGGCAGATACGCAGTATTTT.

V usage is TRBV7-8 and J usage is TRBJ2-7; unclear D gene. CDR3 length equals 15 residues. Germline V gives CDR1 SGHVS, CDR2 FQNEAQ. Trimming shortened V by 5 bases and J by 2 bases, and 16 bases separated the two germline ends. DNA of the CDR3: TGTGCCAGCAGCCCCCGGGTTGGAGCTCCCTACGAGCAGTACTTC. Translated: CASSPRVGAPYEQYF.

The genes are TRBV29-1 and TRBJ1-2, with a tentative D call TRBD1 (5 bases). The germline gives CDR1 SQVTM, CDR2 ANQGSEA. Trimming cost V 3 bases and J 4 bases, with 9 bases left between them. The CDR3 has 12 residues. DNA of the CDR3: TGCAGCGTTGACAGGGAAAGCTATGGCTACACCTTC. It is translated as CSVDRESYGYTF.

This chain's CDR3 is CASSRGQGAPQETQYF. The CDR3 DNA is TGCGCCAGCAGCAGAGGACAGGGGGCGCCTCAAGAGACCCAGTACTTC. This rearrangement joins TRBV5-1 to TRBJ2-5, with 11 bases identical to TRBD1. The CDR3 is 16 residues long. Germline-derived CDR1 and CDR2 are SGHRS and YFSETQ. The trim removed 4 bases at V and 2 bases at J, leaving 7 bases unmatched.

V gene TRBV10-1 combines with J gene TRBJ2-1, with a possible D match to TRBD2 (6 bases). The CDR3 totals 11 residues. The germline V and J ends were trimmed by 7 bases and 7 bases, with 8 bases remaining between them. Germline V lookup: CDR1 WNHNN, CDR2 SYGVQD (reference sequence). The CDR3 DNA follows: TGCGCCAGCATGGGGGGAAATGAGCAGTTCTTC. As protein: CASMGGNEQFF.

The rearrangement joins TRBV7-2 to TRBJ1-6; 9 bases line up with TRBD1. The CDR3 totals 15 residues. The V and J ends lost 2 bases and 7 bases, in that order; junction bases with no gene match: 3. CDR1 and CDR2 from the germline V gene are SGHTA and FQGNSA. The CDR3 DNA reads TGTGCCAGCAGCTTATTAGGGACAGGGAATTCACCCCTCCACTTT. Its protein is CASSLLGTGNSPLHF.

This clone was recorded once. The chain carries TRBV7-7 and TRBJ2-5, with 8 bases aligning to TRBD2. The germline gives CDR1 SSHAT, CDR2 FNYEAQ (reference sequence). The CDR3 totals 17 residues. Trimming at V came to 1 base and at J to 4 bases, leaving 11 bases not matched to a gene. The CDR3 DNA sequence: TGTGCCAGCAGCTTAGTTCTGACGGGGGGGCCTGGAGAGACCCAGTACTTC. It encodes CASSLVLTGGPGETQYF. Complete variable domain (other parts from reference TRBV7-7 and TRBJ2-5): GAGVSQSPRYKVTKRGQDVTLRCDPISSHATLYWYQQALGQGPEFLTYFNYEAQPDKSGLPSDRFSAERPEGSISTLTIQRTEQRDSAMYRCASSLVLTGGPGETQYFGPGTRLLVL.

V gene TRBV9 combines with J gene TRBJ1-2; a weak D match, TRBD1 (5 bases). V was clipped by 0 bases and J by 0 bases, with 21 bases between them. The CDR3 totals 19 residues. Germline lookup yields CDR1 SGDLS and CDR2 YYNGEE. The CDR3 protein is CASSVASGISASANYGYTF. CDR3 coding DNA: TGTGCCAGCAGCGTAGCTTCAGGGATATCCGCATCGGCTAACTATGGCTACACCTTC.

The chain uses TRBV18 and TRBJ2-5; 7 positions agree with TRBD1. The trim removed 6 bases at V and 5 bases at J, leaving 9 bases unmatched. This CDR3 comprises 14 residues. CDR1 and CDR2 from the germline V gene are KGHSH and LQKENI. CDR3 region: CASSLNRGGETQYF. CDR3 in DNA: TGTGCCAGCTCCCTAAACAGGGGCGGGGAGACCCAGTACTTC.

The genes are TRBV6-1 and TRBJ2-4; TRBD2 agrees at 9 bases. V shed 2 bases, J shed 11 bases, and the junction held 10 bases outside the gene matches. Per germline, CDR1 MNHNS and CDR2 SASEGT. The CDR3 is made up of 15 amino acids. CDR3: CASSEPPVAGALQYF. CDR3 nucleotide sequence: TGTGCCAGCAGTGAACCTCCCGTAGCGGGGGCTCTTCAGTACTTC.

V is TRBV7-2 and J is TRBJ2-1, with D unresolved. V shed 5 bases and J shed 10 bases, with 15 bases lying between them. In germline, CDR1 is SGHTA, CDR2 FQGNSA. This CDR3 spans 13 amino acids. The CDR3 is CASSLKTRGEQFF. The CDR3 region has the DNA TGTGCCAGCAGCCTAAAGACCCGCGGCGAGCAGTTCTTC.

The chain uses TRBV6-1 and TRBJ2-1; a weak D match, TRBD2 (6 bases). The CDR3 is made up of 16 amino acids. V lost 3 bases and J 6 bases, leaving 18 bases between the germline ends. Germline CDR1 and CDR2: MNHNS and SASEGT. In nucleotides, the CDR3 is TGTGCCAGCAGTGATCTAGCGATCCATCACCCCAATGAGCAGTTCTTC. This encodes CASSDLAIHHPNEQFF.